This TCR beta chain originates from a study of T cell repertoires in cytomegalovirus infection. In the study overall: Through public TCR beta signatures, both CMV infection and matching HLA type were indicated.

Study observations and caveats: HLA-C-restricted CMV-specific TCR beta clonotypes were dominant in the ex vivo response. Carriage of CMV together with the relevant HLA was identifiable through cumulative public TCR beta family frequency.

The V end lost 6 bases, the J end lost 2 bases, and 13 bases lay between the germline ends. The CDR3 extends over 14 amino acids. TCRdb re-called the reads through MiXCR, storing one row per CDR3 protein. Here the sample spans 150,000 to 200,000 distinct CDR3 sequences, about 15% being singletons. For this clonotype: Antigen: not known.

This TCR came from a human donor in good health (CMV status not recorded). Some clones in this sample may be carry-over from other donors' samples. The chain has TRBV12-3 or TRBV12-4 and TRBJ2-5; no clear D. Specimen: CD8+ T cells from PBMCs. The CDR3 DNA is TGTGCCAGCAGACCCTCCTGGCGGCAAGAGACCCAGTACTTC. This sequence encodes CASRPSWRQETQYF.